This T cell receptor beta chain was identified in a study of CXCR3-negative and CXCR3-positive naive CD8 T cells (dated by TCRdb to the late 2010s). In terms of the full investigation: In total, 130 million to 150 million TRB reads were obtained, corresponding to roughly 1.5 +/- 0.3 million reads per library. TRBV-TRBJ cluster analysis included naive subsets from roughly 5 donors and memory cells from 3 donors. Diversity and physicochemical repertoire analyses were performed on about a dozen donors pooled from two independent experiments. General conclusions and limits of the study: TRB CDR3s from CXCR3-positive naive cells showed higher hydrophobicity (lower Kidera factor 4), lower energy, and higher strength and volume indices than CXCR3-negative naive cells. Because surface CD5, which is linked to self-reactivity in mice, was comparable between the naive subsets, TCR interaction strength was also inferred from TRB CDR3 physicochemical properties. Naive CXCR3-negative and CXCR3-positive cells from the same donor showed similar TRBV-TRBJ usage, whereas memory cells showed distinct patterns. Freshly isolated PBMCs were used for most assays because CXCR3 expression went down partially after cryopreservation. Comparably high repertoire diversity was found in both naive subsets, whereas much lower repertoire diversity was found in memory CD8+ T cells.

Concerning this clonotype: The antigen this receptor binds is unknown.

Reading from cysteine to phenylalanine, the CDR3 counts 15 amino acids. This entry has no DNA. In the germline V gene, CDR1 corresponds to SGHAT and CDR2 to FQNNGV. Each CD8+ T cell subset was flow-sorted in triplicate, with about 320,000 cells per subset placed directly into RLT lysis buffer. To exclude memory contaminants, naive CD8+ T cells were stringently defined as CD45RO-CCR7+CD27+CD95-. Standard density gradient centrifugation was used to isolate peripheral blood mononuclear cells from buffy coats. A FACSAria III was used to flow-sort naive CXCR3-negative and CXCR3-positive CD8+ T cells. Total RNA was extracted from sorted cells using an RNeasy Mini Kit. Sequencing instrument: NextSeq 550. The Human TCR Profiling Kit (MiLaboratory) was used to make UMI-labeled 5' RACE TRB cDNA libraries. The full amount of extracted RNA was used for cDNA synthesis, and the full amount of resulting cDNA was used for PCR amplification. Libraries were prepared in parallel with an identical number of PCR cycles. As for the original processing: About 52,000 +/- 9,100 unique UMI-labeled TRB cDNA molecules per library were extracted with MIGEC and MiXCR, with at least two reads per UMI required. On average, roughly 40,000 +/- 10,000 functional in-frame TRB CDR3 nucleotide clonotypes lacking stop codons were found per library. After each sample was downsampled to 5000 UMI-labeled TRB molecules, VDJtools was used to calculate diversity metrics such as normalized Shannon-Wiener and Chao1. Clonotype-size-weighted physicochemical properties of the central five CDR3 residues (interaction energy, strength, volume and Kidera factor 4) were computed in VDJtools. The reads, reprocessed by TCRdb, yield one row per CDR3 protein sequence and no DNA. Here the V and J calls rest on TCRdb's processing, not on the authors' analysis. The table for this sample lists about 140,000 distinct CDR3 sequences. 0.41% of the sample comes from the top ten.

The material sequenced was naive CXCR3+ CD8+ T cells from blood. What the cell subset or site label conveys for this sample: CD45RO-CCR7+CD27+CD95- naive CD8+ T cells expressing CXCR3 (TNR3+). The sequence joins TRBV11-2 to TRBJ2-3; TCRdb picks TRBD2, but there is no DNA to check that call. The clonotype comes from a human donor in good health. Some clones in this sample may be carry-over from other donors' samples. The CDR3: CASSYGGGYTDTQYF.